These 26 T cell receptor beta chains were all obtained from the same sample, sequenced in a study of blood T cell repertoires in COVID-19. Using immunoSEQ multiplex PCR, the repertoire was profiled, and TCRdb retains in-frame clones only, with some absent. This repertoire shows 57,000 or so clones, more than 60% found once; its top ten account for roughly 22%. Input material: peripheral blood. These receptors came from a woman of 80 years or more with active or convalescent COVID-19.

This chain joins TRBV3-1 (or the pseudogene TRBV3-2) and TRBJ2-1, with a possible D match to TRBD2 (5 bases). The germline V and J ends were trimmed by 0 bases and 2 bases, with 11 bases remaining between them. Germline lookup yields CDR1 LGHDT and CDR2 YNNKEL (reference sequence). CDR3 length equals 16 residues. The CDR3 spells CASSQERRATYNEQFF. CDR3 nucleotide sequence: TGTGCCAGCAGCCAAGAGCGGCGGGCCACCTACAATGAGCAGTTCTTC.

This chain uses TRBV6-5 with TRBJ1-4; perhaps TRBD1 as D (5 bases). Trimming removed 0 bases at V and 7 bases at J, with 12 bases between. CDR1 and CDR2 (germline): MNHEY, SVGAGI. CDR3 length: 15 residues. CDR3 sequence reads: CASSYSSGVGEKLFF. CDR3 DNA: TGTGCCAGCAGTTACTCTTCGGGGGTGGGTGAAAAACTGTTTTTT.

This chain joins TRBV3-1 (or the pseudogene TRBV3-2) and TRBJ2-3, with TRBD2 matching over 8 bases. Germline values: CDR1 LGHDT, CDR2 YNNKEL (reference sequence). CDR3 size: 15 residues. Germline trimming cut 4 bases from V and 4 bases from J; bases unmatched to any gene: 7. CDR3 DNA: TGTGCCAGCAGCCCAGCAGGGCGGGGGGCAGATACGCAGTATTTT. Encoded protein: CASSPAGRGADTQYF.

The rearrangement uses TRBV2 and TRBJ1-3, with 10 bases aligning to TRBD1. From germline, CDR1 is SNHLY and CDR2 FYNNEI. V shed 6 bases and J 2 bases; nucleotides not matched to a gene: 4. This CDR3 comprises 15 residues. In nucleotides, the CDR3 is TGTGCCAGCAGAGCAGGGACAGGGGCTGGAAACACCATATATTTT. Its protein product is CASRAGTGAGNTIYF.

The chain joins TRBV19 to TRBJ1-2, with TRBD1 matching 7 bases. The trim removed 8 bases at V and 3 bases at J, leaving 9 bases unmatched. In germline, CDR1 is LNHDA, CDR2 SQIVND (reference sequence). The CDR3 spans 14 residues. CDR3 DNA: TGTGCCAGTCGTACAGGGGCAGGGTACTATGGCTACACCTTC. The encoded protein is CASRTGAGYYGYTF.

J is TRBJ2-3 and V is TRBV7-9, with 12 bases lining up with TRBD2. The V gene end was trimmed by 5 bases and the J gene end by 0 bases; junction bases not matched to a gene: 3. The CDR3 is 16 residues long. Germline CDR1 and CDR2: SEHNR and FQNEAQ (reference sequence). Here the CDR3 DNA reads TGTGCCAGCAGCCCCGGACTAGCGGGGAGCACAGATACGCAGTATTTT. It encodes CASSPGLAGSTDTQYF.

For the CDR3, the DNA is TGCGCCAGCAGCGAACAGGGTGGTGAGGGTCAGCCCCAGCATTTT. It translates to CASSEQGGEGQPQHF. The chain joins TRBV5-1 to TRBJ1-5, with D possibly TRBD1 on 6 matching bases. CDR3 size: 15 residues. The V and J ends lost 4 bases and 6 bases respectively, with 17 bases between them. Germline values: CDR1 SGHRS, CDR2 YFSETQ.

The rearrangement links TRBV11-3 to TRBJ2-5, with TRBD2 matching over 10 bases. V was pared by 5 bases and J by 5 bases, with 5 bases of the junction left unmatched. The CDR3 has 14 amino acids. Germline V gene lookup returns CDR1 SGHNT and CDR2 YENEEA. The CDR3 sequence is CASSKAGGRETQYF. The CDR3 DNA sequence: TGTGCCAGCAGCAAAGCGGGGGGGCGGGAGACCCAGTACTTC.

V is TRBV2 and J is TRBJ1-3; weak D call: TRBD1 (6 bases). V lost 3 bases and J 4 bases, leaving 16 bases between the germline ends. The length of the CDR3 is 16 residues. Germline lookup yields CDR1 SNHLY and CDR2 FYNNEI. This chain's CDR3 is CASSEQGSFLGNTIYF. For the CDR3, the DNA is TGTGCCAGCAGTGAGCAGGGGAGCTTCCTAGGAAACACCATATATTTT.

The V gene is TRBV7-3, the J gene TRBJ1-2; D gene uncertain. The CDR3 sequence is 13 residues long. The ends were cut back, 6 bases at V and 8 bases at J, with 16 bases in the middle. Germline assignment: CDR1 SGHTA and CDR2 FQGTGA. Written as DNA, the CDR3 is TGTGCCAGCAGTCCGAGCCCCGGGTACGGCTACACCTTC. The encoded protein is CASSPSPGYGYTF.

This chain joins TRBV9 and TRBJ2-3; no reliable D call. CDR1 SGDLS and CDR2 YYNGEE come from the germline V gene. The length of the CDR3 is 14 residues. Trimming pared 0 bases from V and 6 bases from J, leaving 11 bases between. The CDR3 here is CASSVEARLDTQYF. CDR3 coding DNA: TGTGCCAGCAGCGTAGAAGCGCGGTTGGATACGCAGTATTTT.

The chain is built from TRBV5-1 and TRBJ1-6; 8 bases are shared with TRBD1. Trimming cost V 4 bases and J 12 bases; bases outside gene matches: 12. This CDR3 has 15 amino acids. CDR1 and CDR2 from the germline V gene are SGHRS and YFSETQ. CDR3 DNA sequence: TGCGCCAGCAGCCCCTTACGACAGGGGCAGTTACCCCTCCACTTT. This translates into CASSPLRQGQLPLHF.

The chain employs TRBV3-1 (or the pseudogene TRBV3-2) and TRBJ2-7; 7 nucleotides match TRBD1. V dropped 1 base and J dropped 4; count of bases not matched to a gene: 1. Looked up from germline, CDR1 is LGHDT and CDR2 is YNNKEL (reference sequence). The CDR3 has 13 residues. This CDR3 is CASSQGRGYEQYF. The CDR3 DNA follows: TGTGCCAGCAGCCAAGGCAGGGGGTACGAGCAGTACTTC.

The chain employs TRBV18 and TRBJ2-5; D uncertain. Germline loops: CDR1 KGHSH, CDR2 LQKENI. The CDR3 is 14 residues long. Trimming took 3 bases from V and 4 from J, leaving 12 bases between them. CDR3: CASSPSTRSETQYF. The CDR3 nucleotides read TGTGCCAGCTCACCTTCCACCCGGTCAGAGACCCAGTACTTC.

In DNA form, the CDR3 reads TGTGCCAGCAGTCTGGACAGGGGAGGTAATTCACCCCTCCACTTT. Its translation is CASSLDRGGNSPLHF. The chain is built from TRBV6-1 and TRBJ1-6; 9 positions agree with TRBD1. The germline CDR1 and CDR2 sequences are MNHNS and SASEGT. The V gene end was trimmed by 5 bases and the J gene end by 6 bases; junction bases not matched to a gene: 5. The CDR3 is 15 amino acids.

The V and J genes are TRBV7-3 and TRBJ2-1; D uncertain. This CDR3 comprises 15 residues. V lost 8 bases and J 0 bases, leaving 14 bases between the germline ends. Germline CDR1 is SGHTA and CDR2 is FQGTGA. The chain's CDR3 is CASGPAPSSYNEQFF. The DNA for the CDR3 is TGTGCCAGCGGGCCGGCGCCCAGCTCCTACAATGAGCAGTTCTTC.

V is TRBV2 and J is TRBJ1-2; D is ambiguous. Trimming pared 2 bases from V and 7 bases from J, leaving 17 bases between. Germline V gene data show CDR1 as SNHLY and CDR2 as FYNNEI. The length of the CDR3 is 15 residues. The CDR3, as DNA: TGTGCCAGCAGTGAACGGCAGGCCGTGACTATTGGCTACACCTTC. Its protein product is CASSERQAVTIGYTF.

The CDR3 DNA reads TGCGCCAGCAGCGTGACAGGGCCAGATACGCAGTATTTT. Translation: CASSVTGPDTQYF. J is TRBJ2-3 and V is TRBV5-1; the match to TRBD1 covers 7 bases. The CDR3 runs to 13 residues. The germline V gene has CDR1 SGHRS and CDR2 YFSETQ. Trimming cost V 4 bases and J 4 bases; bases outside gene matches: 3.

The rearrangement uses TRBV2 and TRBJ1-1, with D possibly being TRBD1 (6 bases). Trimming shortened V by 6 bases and J by 1 base, and 9 bases separated the two germline ends. CDR1 and CDR2 (germline): SNHLY, FYNNEI. The CDR3 spans 13 residues. CDR3 DNA sequence: TGTGCCAGCAGCGAGACAGGGAACACTGAAGCTTTCTTT. It specifies CASSETGNTEAFF. Full variable domain (rest looked up from reference TRBV2 and TRBJ1-1): EPEVTQTPSHQVTQMGQEVILRCVPISNHLYFYWYRQILGQKVEFLVSFYNNEISEKSEIFDDQFSVERPDGSNFTLKIRSTKLEDSAMYFCASSETGNTEAFFGQGTRLTVV.

J is TRBJ1-2 and V is TRBV6-6; unclear D gene. Germline V gene lookup returns CDR1 MNHNY and CDR2 SVGAGI (reference sequence). V lost 5 bases and J lost 5, with 12 bases in between. The CDR3 sequence is 13 residues long. The CDR3 sequence: CASSPRPGYGYTF. Written as DNA, the CDR3 is TGTGCCAGCAGTCCCCGACCGGGTTATGGCTACACCTTC.

The rearrangement uses TRBV30 and TRBJ1-2; 8 bases are shared with TRBD1. Germline CDR1 reads GTSNPN; CDR2 reads SVGIG (reference sequence). The CDR3 extends over 15 amino acids. With 4 bases clipped from V and 6 bases from J, the junction kept 13 bases outside the gene matches. The chain's CDR3 is CAWKSTGGGRHGYTF. The DNA for the CDR3 is TGTGCCTGGAAATCTACAGGGGGTGGAAGGCATGGCTACACCTTC.

The chain recombines TRBV15 with TRBJ1-2; D is uncertain. Trimming cost V 4 bases and J 8 bases, with 14 bases left between them. This CDR3 is 13 amino acids long. Germline CDR1 is LNHNV and CDR2 is YYDKDF (reference sequence). Written as DNA, the CDR3 is TGTGCCACCAGCATTGAGGGAACGAGAGGCTACACCTTC. This sequence encodes CATSIEGTRGYTF.

V gene TRBV5-5 combines with J gene TRBJ1-2; maybe TRBD1 (5 bases). Trimming cost V 4 bases and J 8 bases, with 21 bases left between them. Germline CDR1 is SGHKS and CDR2 is YYEKEE (reference sequence). This CDR3 is 15 amino acids long. The CDR3 loop reads CASSPTRQPSGGYTF. CDR3 bases: TGTGCCAGCAGCCCTACCAGACAGCCCTCCGGGGGCTACACCTTC.

This clone was observed once. The gene calls are TRBV5-6 and TRBJ2-3; 7 bases are shared with TRBD2. Germline loops: CDR1 SGHDT, CDR2 YYEEEE. Trimming cost V 3 bases and J 8 bases; bases outside gene matches: 12. This CDR3 comprises 15 residues. CDR3 protein: CASSSQRGLTGTQYF. CDR3 in DNA: TGTGCCAGCAGCTCTCAGCGGGGACTGACGGGTACGCAGTATTTT.

This clone has just one count. CDR3 region: CASSNRGIGTEAFF. For the CDR3, the DNA is TGTGCCAGCAGCAACAGGGGAATAGGGACTGAAGCTTTCTTT. The chain combines TRBV3-1 (or the pseudogene TRBV3-2) with TRBJ1-1; TRBD1 agrees at 7 bases. The CDR3 extends over 14 amino acids. Germline values: CDR1 LGHDT, CDR2 YNNKEL (reference sequence). The V gene end was trimmed by 5 bases and the J gene end by 5 bases; junction bases not matched to a gene: 8.

The V call is TRBV7-2, the J call TRBJ1-2; perhaps TRBD1 as D (5 bases). V was cut by 3 bases and J by 3 bases, with 8 bases left in between. The CDR3 extends over 13 amino acids. The V gene's germline CDR1 is SGHTA and CDR2 FQGNSA. The CDR3 sequence: CASSFGGDYGYTF. CDR3 coding DNA: TGTGCCAGCAGCTTCGGGGGGGACTATGGCTACACCTTC.